This TCR beta chain appears in the sequencing data of a study of CD8+ T cells in alopecia areata. Looking at the study overall: Severity scores in treated patients reflected the percentage of scalp affected.

The treatment is: oral pan-JAK inhibitor, 5-10 mg twice daily. A note on this clone: Its specificity is not known.

Following extraction, RNA underwent reverse transcription to cDNA, which served as the sequencing template. Assay: immunoSEQ multiplex PCR; the TCRdb copy retains only in-frame clones and omits some. This sample has roughly 250,000 clones, with approximately 60% found just once. Germline V lookup: CDR1 SGHRS, CDR2 YFSETQ. The CDR3 runs to 14 residues. Between the trimmed V and J ends, which lost 5 bases and 3 bases, there was a span of 11 bases. Regarding the study as a whole: Lesional scalp, especially alopecia totalis/universalis, showed higher clonality than normal scalp. Persistence in scalp and blood during tofacitinib was observed for many expanded lesional clones. Sharing of TCRs across patients appeared less clear than in mice, possibly for HLA-related reasons.

The rearrangement links TRBV5-1 to TRBJ2-2, with D possibly TRBD1 on 7 matching bases. This TCR was recovered from a human donor with alopecia areata. Here the sequenced sample was CD4+ T cells sorted from blood, taken around week 54, from a patient treated with tofacitinib. CDR3 sequence: CASSSRGDTGELFF. DNA for the CDR3: TGCGCCAGCAGTTCCAGGGGGGACACCGGGGAGCTGTTTTTT.